The 17 T cell receptor beta chains reported below all come from one sample, sequenced in a study of blood T cell repertoires in COVID-19. This table comes from immunoSEQ multiplex PCR, and its TCRdb copy is limited to in-frame clones, with some not included. This sample has more than 300,000 clones, with around nine tenths found just once. The source material was peripheral blood. The source of these receptors is a woman between 65 and 79 years old with COVID-19, enrolled during active disease.

The rearrangement uses TRBV2 and TRBJ1-4, with D maybe TRBD1 (6 bases). This CDR3 is 13 amino acids long. Trimming took off 8 bases at V and 8 bases at J, with 15 bases between the two ends. Germline CDR1 and CDR2: SNHLY and FYNNEI. The CDR3: CASGGGRFEKLFF. The CDR3 bases are TGTGCCAGCGGGGGCGGACGGTTCGAAAAACTGTTTTTT.

This rearrangement joins TRBV10-3 to TRBJ1-1, with 7 bases lining up with TRBD1. The germline V gene has CDR1 ENHRY and CDR2 SYGVKD. V lost 10 bases, J lost 8 bases, and 13 bases stayed unmatched. The CDR3 runs to 13 residues. CDR3 residues: CATETLPGQEAFF. Written as DNA, the CDR3 is TGTGCCACCGAAACCCTGCCGGGACAGGAAGCTTTCTTT.

The chain uses TRBV9 and TRBJ1-6; 8 bases are shared with TRBD1. V was pared by 4 bases and J by 0 bases, with 6 bases of the junction left unmatched. Germline CDR1 SGDLS, CDR2 YYNGEE. The CDR3 covers 17 residues. CDR3 region: CASSFRDRSSYNSPLHF. CDR3 coding DNA: TGTGCCAGCAGCTTTAGGGACAGGAGCTCCTATAATTCACCCCTCCACTTT.

The chain links TRBV24-1 to TRBJ2-5, with D maybe TRBD2 (7 bases). Germline CDR1 reads KGHDR; CDR2 reads SFDVKD. V gave up 1 base and J gave up 1 base, with 12 bases separating them. The CDR3 loop spans 16 amino acids. This CDR3 is CATSDFGGGTQETQYF. In nucleotides, the CDR3 is TGTGCCACCAGTGATTTCGGCGGGGGCACCCAAGAGACCCAGTACTTC.

The chain recombines TRBV6-5 with TRBJ1-4, with D possibly TRBD1 on 5 matching bases. CDR1 and CDR2 from the germline V gene are MNHEY and SVGAGI. Trimming pared 0 bases from V and 13 bases from J, leaving 12 bases between. This CDR3 comprises 13 residues. The CDR3 is CASSYSWGVTLFF. DNA of the CDR3: TGTGCCAGCAGTTACTCCTGGGGGGTTACACTGTTTTTT.

This chain uses TRBV3-1 (or the pseudogene TRBV3-2) with TRBJ1-2, with D possibly TRBD1 on 5 matching bases. From germline, CDR1 is LGHDT and CDR2 YNNKEL (reference sequence). CDR3 length: 14 residues. V shed 1 base and J shed 7 bases, with 13 bases lying between them. CDR3 sequence (DNA): TGTGCCAGCAGCCAAGTCAGGGTGGGAGGTGGCTACACCTTC. It encodes CASSQVRVGGGYTF.

The CDR3 is CASSPLAGGLEQYF. CDR3 in DNA: TGTGCCAGCAGTCCATTAGCGGGGGGGCTCGAGCAGTACTTC. This chain links TRBV27 with TRBJ2-7; 11 bases fit TRBD2. Germline-derived CDR1 and CDR2 are MNHEY and SMNVEV (reference sequence). The CDR3 runs 14 residues. With V trimmed by 5 bases and J by 6 bases, 6 bases remained unmatched.

This rearrangement joins TRBV2 to TRBJ2-5, with TRBD1 identical over 7 bases. This CDR3 is built from 13 residues. The V and J ends lost 7 bases and 5 bases, in that order; junction bases with no gene match: 7. Germline CDR1 is SNHLY and CDR2 is FYNNEI. CDR3 in amino acids: CASTAGGRETQYF. The DNA of the CDR3 is TGTGCCAGCACCGCAGGGGGTAGGGAGACCCAGTACTTC.

V gene TRBV6-5 combines with J gene TRBJ1-5; maybe TRBD1 (5 bases). The CDR3 spans 15 residues. The germline V gene encodes CDR1 MNHEY and CDR2 SVGAGI. The V and J ends lost 4 bases and 5 bases respectively, with 15 bases between them. The chain's CDR3 is CASSLLQGLDQPQHF. The CDR3 DNA is TGTGCCAGCAGTTTGCTCCAGGGTTTGGATCAGCCCCAGCATTTT.

The chain has TRBV2 and TRBJ1-6; 9 bases line up with TRBD1. CDR3 size: 14 residues. The junction had 6 bases not matched to a gene; V was cut back by 8 bases and J by 7 bases. Germline CDR1 is SNHLY and CDR2 is FYNNEI. The CDR3 DNA reads TGTGCCAGCGGCGGGGGACAGGGAAATTCACCCCTCCACTTT. Its protein product is CASGGGQGNSPLHF. The variable domain in full, with the rest retrieved from reference TRBV2 and TRBJ1-6, is EPEVTQTPSHQVTQMGQEVILRCVPISNHLYFYWYRQILGQKVEFLVSFYNNEISEKSEIFDDQFSVERPDGSNFTLKIRSTKLEDSAMYFCASGGGQGNSPLHFGNGTRLTVT.

The chain links TRBV7-9 to TRBJ1-2; 9 bases map to TRBD1. Germline V gene sequence: CDR1 SEHNR, CDR2 FQNEAQ (reference sequence). J gave up 5 bases and V 5 bases, and 9 bases lay outside the gene matches. This CDR3 has 15 amino acids. This CDR3 is CASSPRTGEEYGYTF. CDR3 nucleotide sequence: TGTGCCAGCAGCCCCCGGACAGGGGAAGAGTATGGCTACACCTTC.

This clone turned up a few times. The chain recombines TRBV19 with TRBJ1-2, with D possibly matching TRBD1 (5 bases). This CDR3 has 13 residues. Germline V gives CDR1 LNHDA, CDR2 SQIVND (reference sequence). Trimming stripped 4 bases from V and 6 bases from J, with 12 bases between. CDR3 sequence: CASSTFQGNGYTF. The CDR3 bases are TGTGCCAGTAGTACCTTCCAGGGAAATGGCTACACCTTC.

The V and J genes are TRBV19 and TRBJ1-2, with 7 bases identical to TRBD1. Looked up from germline, CDR1 is LNHDA and CDR2 is SQIVND (reference sequence). After removal of 7 bases from V and 6 bases from J, the junction contained 17 bases not matched to a gene. This CDR3 contains 16 residues. This CDR3 reads CASNPSSTGTRDGYTF. Here the CDR3 DNA reads TGTGCCAGTAATCCTTCTTCGACAGGGACTAGAGATGGCTACACCTTC.

This chain connects TRBV5-5 to TRBJ1-1; TRBD1 is a possible D gene (5 bases). From germline, CDR1 is SGHKS and CDR2 YYEKEE (reference sequence). This CDR3 is 14 amino acids long. V was trimmed by 4 bases and J by 5 bases, leaving 15 bases between them. The CDR3 DNA is TGTGCCAGCAGCATCGACGCAGGGTGGACTGAAGCTTTCTTT. Its protein is CASSIDAGWTEAFF.

The chain uses TRBV28 and TRBJ1-2; the D gene is possibly TRBD1 (5 bases). The germline CDR1 and CDR2 sequences are MDHEN and SYDVKM. CDR3 size: 14 residues. V lost 8 bases and J lost 0, with 13 bases in between. CDR3 DNA sequence: TGTGCCAGCCAGGGTTCCAAAACTAACTATGGCTACACCTTC. This translates into CASQGSKTNYGYTF.

The V and J genes are TRBV10-1 and TRBJ2-5; 8 bases are a match to TRBD2. Germline lookup yields CDR1 WNHNN and CDR2 SYGVQD (reference sequence). V shed 4 bases, J shed 4 bases, and the junction held 8 bases outside the gene matches. The CDR3 is 15 residues long. The chain's CDR3 is CASSVRVAGRETQYF. CDR3 sequence (DNA): TGCGCCAGCAGTGTCCGGGTAGCGGGGAGAGAGACCCAGTACTTC.

The rearrangement joins TRBV5-1 to TRBJ1-4; tentative D call: TRBD1 (5 bases). This CDR3 contains 15 residues. V lost 5 bases to trimming and J lost 8 bases, with 19 bases between them. Germline loops: CDR1 SGHRS, CDR2 YFSETQ. The CDR3 bases are TGCGCCAGCAGTGTTGGTGCAGGGATCCCCGAAAAACTGTTTTTT. Translating gives CASSVGAGIPEKLFF.